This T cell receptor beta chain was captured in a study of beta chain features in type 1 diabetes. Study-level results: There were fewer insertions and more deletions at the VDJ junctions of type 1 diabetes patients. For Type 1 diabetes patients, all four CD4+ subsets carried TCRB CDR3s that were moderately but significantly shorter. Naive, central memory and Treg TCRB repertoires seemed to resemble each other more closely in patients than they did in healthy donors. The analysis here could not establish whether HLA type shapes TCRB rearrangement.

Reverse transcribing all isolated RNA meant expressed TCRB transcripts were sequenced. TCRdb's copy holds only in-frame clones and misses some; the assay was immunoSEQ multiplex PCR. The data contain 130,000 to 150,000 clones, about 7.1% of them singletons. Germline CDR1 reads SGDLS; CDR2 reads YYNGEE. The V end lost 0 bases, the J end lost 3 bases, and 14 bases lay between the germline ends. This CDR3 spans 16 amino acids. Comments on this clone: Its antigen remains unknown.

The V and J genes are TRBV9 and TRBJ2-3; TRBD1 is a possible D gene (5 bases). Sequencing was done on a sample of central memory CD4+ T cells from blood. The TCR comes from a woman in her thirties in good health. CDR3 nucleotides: TGTGCCAGCAGCGTAGGACAGCCTGTAAGGACAGATACGCAGTATTTT. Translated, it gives CASSVGQPVRTDTQYF.